This T cell receptor beta chain was recorded in a study of T-cell reconstitution after alpha-beta-depleted transplantation in children. CDR3 size: 14 residues. In germline, CDR1 is SEHNR, CDR2 FQNEAQ (reference sequence). Trimming cost V 5 bases and J 7 bases; bases outside gene matches: 7. As it was prepared, the TCRbeta library received unique molecular identifiers. In TCRdb, the PCR reads were re-called with MiXCR into one record per CDR3 protein. This sample has 200,000 to 250,000 distinct CDR3 sequences, with about a tenth found just once. Sequenced material: PBMCs from the stem cell graft donor, taken from the stem cell graft. The chain couples TRBV7-9 to TRBJ2-2; TRBD1 aligns across 7 bases. The TCR sequence derives from a human donor who donated a stem cell graft to a child with acute lymphoblastic leukemia. CDR3 loop: CASSPKGGHGELFF. CDR3 nucleotides: TGTGCCAGCAGCCCCAAAGGGGGCCACGGGGAGCTGTTTTTT.